The 18 T cell receptor beta chains below all came from one sample that was sequenced in a study of technical replicates of blood from several donors. Measured with immunoSEQ multiplex PCR; TCRdb has only the in-frame clones, and not every one. Among roughly 74,000 clones listed, roughly 91% were seen once. Sequencing was done on a sample of T cells isolated from PBMCs. Receptor source: a human donor in good health.

The chain links TRBV27 to TRBJ2-2, with a tentative D call TRBD2 (6 bases). Per germline, CDR1 MNHEY and CDR2 SMNVEV (reference sequence). This CDR3 has 17 residues. The V end lost 4 bases, the J end lost 5 bases, and 20 bases lay between the germline ends. CDR3 protein: CASSSGIDGGLTGELFF. The CDR3 DNA is TGTGCCAGCAGTTCGGGGATCGATGGGGGGTTAACCGGGGAGCTGTTTTTT.

This clone was counted a single time. The chain has TRBV11-1 and TRBJ2-5, with 12 bases matching TRBD2. The ends lost 5 bases at V and 10 bases at J; junction bases unmatched: 11. Germline CDR1 SGHAT, CDR2 FQDESV (reference sequence). The CDR3 has 15 residues. The CDR3 bases are TGTGCCAGCAGCCCCCAGCTAGCGGGGGGGCGGGGCCAGTACTTC. This gives the protein CASSPQLAGGRGQYF. Full variable domain (outside the CDR3, taken from reference TRBV11-1 and TRBJ2-5): EAEVAQSPRYKITEKSQAVAFWCDPISGHATLYWYRQILGQGPELLVQFQDESVVDDSQLPKDRFSAERLKGVDSTLKIQPAELGDSAMYLCASSPQLAGGRGQYFGPGTRLLVL.

This chain connects TRBV29-1 to TRBJ2-1, with 7 bases aligning to TRBD2. CDR1 and CDR2 (germline): SQVTM, ANQGSEA. Unmatched junction bases numbered 6, after V lost 7 bases and J lost 3 bases. The CDR3 covers 13 residues. In DNA form, the CDR3 reads TGCAGCGCGTCTAGCGGTGGCTACAATGAGCAGTTCTTC. Its protein is CSASSGGYNEQFF.

In its sample, this clone was seen once. The chain carries TRBV2 and TRBJ2-1; possible D gene TRBD1, 6 bases. Germline V gene data show CDR1 as SNHLY and CDR2 as FYNNEI. The CDR3 is made up of 15 amino acids. Trimming shortened V by 7 bases and J by 4 bases, and 17 bases separated the two germline ends. The CDR3 loop reads CASTSQGVGYNEQFF. The CDR3 nucleotides are TGTGCCAGCACCTCACAGGGAGTAGGGTACAATGAGCAGTTCTTC.

The rearrangement uses TRBV9 and TRBJ2-5; D might be TRBD1 (7 bases). V lost 1 base and J 3 bases, leaving 16 bases between the germline ends. Germline CDR1 is SGDLS and CDR2 is YYNGEE. CDR3 length equals 16 residues. In nucleotides, the CDR3 is TGTGCCAGCAGCGTAACGACAGGGAGGTCCGAAGAGACCCAGTACTTC. Encoded protein: CASSVTTGRSEETQYF.

The chain is built from TRBV6-1 and TRBJ2-3; 7 bases match TRBD2. There are 15 residues in the CDR3. Per the germline V gene, CDR1 is MNHNS and CDR2 is SASEGT. Losses at the gene ends were 3 bases for V and 3 bases for J; bases not matched to a gene: 6. CDR3 in DNA: TGTGCCAGCAGTGAGTCGGGAGGAAGAACAGATACGCAGTATTTT. As protein: CASSESGGRTDTQYF.

V usage is TRBV5-1 and J usage is TRBJ1-2; D not resolved. Trimming removed 2 bases from V and 3 bases from J, with 14 bases in between. The CDR3 extends over 15 amino acids. CDR1 and CDR2 from the germline V gene are SGHRS and YFSETQ. The CDR3 spells CASSFHSLKDYGYTF. The DNA of the CDR3 is TGCGCCAGCAGCTTTCACAGCTTAAAAGACTATGGCTACACCTTC. Complete variable domain (other parts from reference TRBV5-1 and TRBJ1-2): KAGVTQTPRYLIKTRGQQVTLSCSPISGHRSVSWYQQTPGQGLQFLFEYFSETQRNKGNFPGRFSGRQFSNSRSEMNVSTLELGDSALYLCASSFHSLKDYGYTFGSGTRLTVV.

The chain combines TRBV7-3 with TRBJ2-2, with D perhaps TRBD1 (5 bases). V lost 0 bases and J lost 6, with 11 bases in between. Germline CDR1 is SGHTA and CDR2 is FQGTGA. The CDR3 runs to 15 residues. In DNA form, the CDR3 reads TGTGCCAGCAGCTTAACATCTGGGGCCTCCGGGGAGCTGTTTTTT. Translation gives CASSLTSGASGELFF.

This chain links TRBV28 with TRBJ1-4; the D gene is possibly TRBD1 (5 bases). Germline V gene data show CDR1 as MDHEN and CDR2 as SYDVKM. V dropped 3 bases and J dropped 5 bases, with 13 bases sitting between them. There are 15 residues in the CDR3. The DNA for the CDR3 is TGTGCCAGCAGTTTGCTTCAGGGTGTCAATGAAAAACTGTTTTTT. Translating it yields CASSLLQGVNEKLFF. The full variable domain, with the rest looked up from reference TRBV28 and TRBJ1-4, is DVKVTQSSRYLVKRTGEKVFLECVQDMDHENMFWYRQDPGLGLRLIYFSYDVKMKEKGDIPEGYSVSREKKERFSLILESASTNQTSMYLCASSLLQGVNEKLFFGSGTQLSVL.

The chain has TRBV19 and TRBJ2-1; 10 bases are a match to TRBD2. CDR3 length: 19 residues. CDR1 LNHDA and CDR2 SQIVND come from the germline V gene (reference sequence). V shed 1 base and J 4 bases; nucleotides not matched to a gene: 13. CDR3 in DNA: TGTGCCAGTAGTATAGCCGGGGTGACTAGCGGGCCTCTATACAATGAGCAGTTCTTC. It codes for CASSIAGVTSGPLYNEQFF.

The genes are TRBV19 and TRBJ1-2, with D unclear. CDR3 size: 12 residues. Trimming took 5 bases from V and 2 from J, leaving 6 bases between them. Germline V gives CDR1 LNHDA, CDR2 SQIVND (reference sequence). The CDR3 bases are TGTGCCAGTAGTTCGCAGAACTATGGCTACACCTTC. Its translation is CASSSQNYGYTF.

The chain employs TRBV19 and TRBJ2-5, with TRBD1 identical over 7 bases. The V segment lost 5 bases and the J segment 3 bases; nucleotides outside the gene matches: 6. Looked up from germline, CDR1 is LNHDA and CDR2 is SQIVND (reference sequence). CDR3 size: 14 residues. CDR3 region: CASSSWQGEETQYF. In nucleotides, the CDR3 is TGTGCCAGTAGTTCCTGGCAGGGGGAAGAGACCCAGTACTTC.

The rearrangement uses TRBV19 and TRBJ1-5; TRBD1 matches at 8 bases. Germline trimming cut 8 bases from V and 1 base from J; bases unmatched to any gene: 7. The CDR3 is 15 amino acids. Germline V gives CDR1 LNHDA, CDR2 SQIVND (reference sequence). The DNA of the CDR3 is TGTGCCAGTCATCGACAGGGGTCCAGCAATCAGCCCCAGCATTTT. Encoded protein: CASHRQGSSNQPQHF.

The chain links TRBV6-5 to TRBJ2-1; D not certain. V lost 5 bases and J lost 2, with 10 bases in between. Germline CDR1 is MNHEY and CDR2 is SVGAGI. CDR3 size: 14 residues. CDR3 DNA: TGTGCCAGCAGTCCACTGACTCCCTACAATGAGCAGTTCTTC. Residues: CASSPLTPYNEQFF.

The chain is built from TRBV4-3 and TRBJ2-7; TRBD1 aligns across 8 bases. Germline assignment: CDR1 LGHNA and CDR2 YSLEER. CDR3 length: 16 amino acids. The V segment lost 1 base and the J segment 2 bases; nucleotides outside the gene matches: 7. The CDR3 coding sequence is TGCGCCAGCAGCCAAGTTGTCACAGGGGGAACCTACGAGCAGTACTTC. This sequence encodes CASSQVVTGGTYEQYF.

The chain joins TRBV5-1 to TRBJ2-7; no clear D gene. This CDR3 comprises 16 residues. CDR1 is SGHRS, CDR2 YFSETQ, per germline. V shed 1 base and J shed 4 bases, with 18 bases lying between them. As DNA, the CDR3 is TGCGCCAGCAGCTTGTTGAACGGAGCAACTATATACGAGCAGTACTTC. This sequence encodes CASSLLNGATIYEQYF.

The V call is TRBV7-2, the J call TRBJ1-1; D not certain. In germline, CDR1 is SGHTA, CDR2 FQGNSA. CDR3 length equals 17 residues. V was pared by 2 bases and J by 2 bases, with 18 bases between. The CDR3 DNA is TGTGCCAGCAGCTTACCTACGTCACGGGATTTTAACACTGAAGCTTTCTTT. Protein product: CASSLPTSRDFNTEAFF. The whole variable domain, filled in from reference TRBV7-2 and TRBJ1-1, reads GAGVSQSPSNKVTEKGKDVELRCDPISGHTALYWYRQSLGQGLEFLIYFQGNSAPDKSGLPSDRFSAERTGGSVSTLTIQRTQQEDSAVYLCASSLPTSRDFNTEAFFGQGTRLTVV.

The V gene is TRBV7-8, the J gene TRBJ2-7; D perhaps matches TRBD1 (6 bases). Germline CDR1 SGHVS, CDR2 FQNEAQ. The CDR3 length is 13 residues. Deletions cut 2 bases from V and 5 bases from J, with 10 bases between. The CDR3 loop reads CASSLTGLNEQYF. CDR3 nucleotide sequence: TGTGCCAGCAGCTTAACAGGGCTCAACGAGCAGTACTTC.